The source of this T cell receptor beta chain is a study of blood T cell repertoires in COVID-19. Sequenced by immunoSEQ multiplex PCR; TCRdb stores in-frame clones only, minus some. The data contain 270,000 or so clones, 85% to 90% of them singletons. There are 15 residues in the CDR3. The V segment lost 4 bases and the J segment 2 bases; nucleotides outside the gene matches: 4. The germline gives CDR1 MGHRA, CDR2 YSYEKL. Material for sequencing was peripheral blood. The chain combines TRBV4-1 with TRBJ2-1, with 8 bases aligning to TRBD1. The sequence was obtained from a woman between 35 and 50 years old who had recovered from COVID-19. CDR3 in DNA: TGCGCCAGCAGCCTTCGGACAGGGCCCTACAATGAGCAGTTCTTC. Translating it yields CASSLRTGPYNEQFF.